This T cell receptor (beta chain) was obtained from a study of OX40 agonist ivuxolimab in advanced cancers. Overall study context: Participants averaged approximately 65 years of age (range 23 to 79) and were less than 85% male. Points from the study as a whole: At doses 0.1 to 3.0 mg/kg, CD4+ and CD8+ clones expanded. Relative to CD4+ cells, CD8+ T cells on average had more expanded clones. The work left the antigen specificity of expanded peripheral T cells undetermined.

Regarding this clone: The antigen is not known.

Germline CDR1 is SGHTA and CDR2 is FQGNSA. V lost 8 bases, J lost 1 base, and 9 bases lay in between. The CDR3 consists of 13 residues. Sequencing used immunoSEQ multiplex PCR; TCRdb keeps in-frame clones, though not all of them. The sample has 60,000 to 75,000 clones; around 93% are singletons. This rearrangement joins TRBV7-2 to TRBJ2-1, with no clear D. This clonotype originated in an adult with an advanced solid tumor such as melanoma, head and neck, liver or kidney cancer. Sample: CD4+ or CD8+ T cells sorted from blood, taken in a trial of the OX40 agonist ivuxolimab. The CDR3 spells CASSWISYNEQFF. CDR3 coding DNA: TGTGCCAGCTCCTGGATTTCCTACAATGAGCAGTTCTTC.